Each of the 3 T cell receptor beta chains below was sequenced from the same sample in a study of T-cell reconstitution after alpha-beta-depleted transplantation in children. This sample's TCRbeta library carried unique molecular identifier barcodes. TCRdb re-called the PCR reads with MiXCR, one entry per CDR3 protein. This sample has 200,000 or so distinct CDR3 sequences, with 5% to 7.5% found just once. Material: PBMCs, obtained before TCRalphabeta/CD19-depleted stem cell transplant. These receptors all stem from a girl under three years old with combined immunodeficiency, due to receive a stem cell transplant.

This clonotype was counted many times. The V and J genes are TRBV5-1 and TRBJ2-1, with 8 bases identical to TRBD1. Trimming at V came to 1 base and at J to 6 bases, leaving 6 bases not matched to a gene. The V gene's germline CDR1 is SGHRS and CDR2 YFSETQ. This CDR3 has 15 amino acids. CDR3 amino acids: CASSLWEDRVNEQFF. The CDR3 DNA reads as TGCGCCAGCAGCTTGTGGGAGGACAGGGTCAATGAGCAGTTCTTC.

This clonotype was seen at least ten times. The V gene is TRBV7-2, the J gene TRBJ2-7, with 11 positions matching TRBD1. The length of the CDR3 is 15 residues. In germline, CDR1 is SGHTA, CDR2 FQGNSA. V lost 5 bases, J lost 4 bases, and 7 bases stayed unmatched. CDR3 region: CASSGRTGGSYEQYF. CDR3 DNA sequence: TGTGCCAGCAGCGGCAGGACAGGGGGCTCGTACGAGCAGTACTTC.

The J gene is TRBJ1-1, the V gene TRBV23-1; D is uncertain. TRBV23-1 is recorded as an ORF, its role being uncertain. This CDR3 spans 17 amino acids. Trimming shortened V by 4 bases and J by 1 base, and 19 bases separated the two germline ends. CDR3 residues: CASSRSPDSSTNTEAFF. The CDR3 nucleotides read TGCGCCAGCAGTCGCTCCCCTGACTCCTCAACGAACACTGAAGCTTTCTTT.